The 7 T cell receptor beta chains presented below share a single source sample, sequenced in a study of blood T cells in healthy people across ages. A second PCR of about 7 to 12 cycles used a sample-barcoded 5' primer and a J-beta primer mix. TCRdb reprocessed the 5' RACE reads via MiXCR and lists one record per CDR3 protein. The repertoire consists of about 800,000 distinct CDR3 sequences, with roughly 60% occurring once and the leading ten covering around 22%. Sequencing input: blood. The receptor set was obtained from a man younger than 40 in good health.

J is TRBJ2-1 and V is TRBV25-1, with 8 positions matching TRBD2. CDR1 MGHDK and CDR2 SYGVNS come from the germline V gene. V lost 4 bases and J lost 3; bases outside the gene matches: 11. CDR3 length: 17 residues. CDR3 amino acids: CASSAATGGTGYNEQFF. The DNA for the CDR3 is TGTGCCAGCAGTGCCGCGACGGGAGGGACGGGCTACAATGAGCAGTTCTTC.

The chain links TRBV2 to TRBJ1-1, with no clear D. From germline, CDR1 is SNHLY and CDR2 FYNNEI. The CDR3 has 13 residues. Deletions cut 4 bases from V and 8 bases from J, with 14 bases between. The CDR3 region has the DNA TGTGCCAGCAGTGGTGGGGTTACGACAGAAGCTTTCTTT. The encoded protein is CASSGGVTTEAFF.

The chain recombines TRBV18 with TRBJ2-4, with D perhaps TRBD2 (6 bases). This CDR3 region has 14 residues. V was pared by 1 base and J by 8 bases, with 12 bases between. The germline V gene has CDR1 KGHSH and CDR2 LQKENI. The CDR3 is CASSPRDSGDIQYF. As DNA, the CDR3 is TGTGCCAGCTCACCACGGGACTCGGGGGACATTCAGTACTTC.

The gene calls are TRBV20-1 and TRBJ2-3, with 12 bases lining up with TRBD2. Germline V lookup: CDR1 DFQATT, CDR2 SNEGSKA (reference sequence). Trimming removed 0 bases from V and 1 base from J; junction bases left unmatched: 5. The CDR3 contains 17 residues. CDR3 bases: TGCAGTGCTAGAGATTGGCTAGCGGGGGGGCGCACAGATACGCAGTATTTT. Protein product: CSARDWLAGGRTDTQYF.

The chain is built from TRBV7-9 and TRBJ2-1; 9 bases map to TRBD1. Germline V gives CDR1 SEHNR, CDR2 FQNEAQ (reference sequence). The CDR3 extends over 17 amino acids. V lost 5 bases to trimming and J lost 7 bases; unmatched junction nucleotides: 15. In DNA, the CDR3 is TGTGCCAGCAGCCCGGGACGGGACAGGGTAGGGAGAAATGAGCAGTTCTTC. Its protein product is CASSPGRDRVGRNEQFF.

In its sample, this clonotype was seen a few times. CDR3 amino acids: CSAREGGFAYEQYF. The CDR3 DNA sequence: TGCAGTGCTAGAGAGGGGGGCTTCGCCTACGAGCAGTACTTC. This rearrangement joins TRBV20-1 to TRBJ2-7, with D perhaps given as TRBD1 or TRBD2 (6 bases each). Germline CDR1 DFQATT, CDR2 SNEGSKA (reference sequence). Trimming removed 0 bases from V and 2 bases from J, with 11 bases in between. This CDR3 is 14 amino acids long.

This chain uses TRBV7-9 with TRBJ2-5; D perhaps matches TRBD1 (7 bases). CDR1 is SEHNR, CDR2 FQNEAQ, per germline (reference sequence). This CDR3 comprises 14 residues. V was pared by 5 bases and J by 3 bases, with 13 bases between. CDR3 protein: CASSTQGGKETQYF. The CDR3 DNA reads as TGTGCCAGCAGCACCCAGGGGGGAAAAGAGACCCAGTACTTC.